This T cell receptor beta chain was sequenced during a study of T cell responses to AZD1222 COVID-19 vaccine. This table comes from immunoSEQ multiplex PCR, and its TCRdb copy is limited to in-frame clones, with some not included. The table records 150,000 or so clones, around 91% of them present only once. Details on this clone: As yet, its antigen is unknown.

The analysis combined second doses at about 4 or about 12 weeks. Findings of the study overall: Seropositivity was recorded at baseline in only 6 or 7 AZD1222 recipients. Repertoires were collected only later (after the peak T cell response had occurred).

The CDR3 extends over 13 amino acids. V lost 3 bases to trimming and J lost 7 bases, with 9 bases between them. The germline V gene encodes CDR1 MNHEY and CDR2 SVGAGI. The receptor was isolated from an adult who received the AZD1222 COVID-19 vaccine. The chain carries TRBV6-5 and TRBJ2-2; possibly TRBD1 for D (6 bases). Here the sequenced sample was peripheral blood, taken 28 days after the second AZD1222 dose. The CDR3 loop reads CASSYGGHGELFF. The CDR3 nucleotides are TGTGCCAGCAGTTATGGGGGCCACGGGGAGCTGTTTTTT.